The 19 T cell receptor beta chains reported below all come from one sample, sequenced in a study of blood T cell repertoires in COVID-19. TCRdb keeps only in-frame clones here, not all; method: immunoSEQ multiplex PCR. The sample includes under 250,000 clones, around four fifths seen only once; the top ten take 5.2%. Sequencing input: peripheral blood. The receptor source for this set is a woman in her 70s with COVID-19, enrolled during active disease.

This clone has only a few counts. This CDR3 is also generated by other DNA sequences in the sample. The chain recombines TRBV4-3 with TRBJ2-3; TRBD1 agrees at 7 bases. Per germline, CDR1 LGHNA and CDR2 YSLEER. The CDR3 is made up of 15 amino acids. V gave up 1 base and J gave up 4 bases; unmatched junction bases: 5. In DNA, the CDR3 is TGCGCCAGCAGCCAAGGAGACAGGGCGGCAGATACGCAGTATTTT. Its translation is CASSQGDRAADTQYF.

The CDR3 nucleotides are TGTGCCACCAGCAGAGGGAGCGGGGGCCTTGCCTACGAGCAGTACTTC. Translated: CATSRGSGGLAYEQYF. The rearrangement uses TRBV15 and TRBJ2-7; 8 bases line up with TRBD2. The CDR3 consists of 16 residues. In germline, CDR1 is LNHNV, CDR2 YYDKDF (reference sequence). Trimming took 1 base from V and 2 from J; bases not matched to a gene: 7.

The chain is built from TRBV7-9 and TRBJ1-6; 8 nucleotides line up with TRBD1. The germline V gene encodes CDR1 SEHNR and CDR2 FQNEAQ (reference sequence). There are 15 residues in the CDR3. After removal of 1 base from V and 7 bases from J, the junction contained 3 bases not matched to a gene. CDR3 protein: CASSLGRQGNSPLHF. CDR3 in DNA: TGTGCCAGCAGCTTAGGCCGACAGGGGAATTCACCCCTCCACTTT.

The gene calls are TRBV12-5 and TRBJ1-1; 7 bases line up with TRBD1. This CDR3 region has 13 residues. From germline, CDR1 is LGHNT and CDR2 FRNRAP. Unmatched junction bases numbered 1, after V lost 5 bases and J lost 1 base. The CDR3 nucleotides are TGTGCTAGTGGTGGGACAGAGAACACTGAAGCTTTCTTT. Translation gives CASGGTENTEAFF.

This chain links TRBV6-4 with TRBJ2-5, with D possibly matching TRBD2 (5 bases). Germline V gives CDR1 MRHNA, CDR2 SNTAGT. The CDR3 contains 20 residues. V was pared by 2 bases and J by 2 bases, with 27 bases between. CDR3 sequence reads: CASSDPHPDGWVGRQETQYF. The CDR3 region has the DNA TGTGCCAGCAGTGACCCCCATCCTGATGGGTGGGTGGGGAGACAAGAGACCCAGTACTTC.

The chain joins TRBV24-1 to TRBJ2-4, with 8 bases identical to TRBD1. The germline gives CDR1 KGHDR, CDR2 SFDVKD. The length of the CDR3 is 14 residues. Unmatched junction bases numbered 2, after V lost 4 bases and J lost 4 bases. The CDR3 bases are TGTGCCACCAGTGAAGGACAGGGAAAAAACATTCAGTACTTC. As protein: CATSEGQGKNIQYF.

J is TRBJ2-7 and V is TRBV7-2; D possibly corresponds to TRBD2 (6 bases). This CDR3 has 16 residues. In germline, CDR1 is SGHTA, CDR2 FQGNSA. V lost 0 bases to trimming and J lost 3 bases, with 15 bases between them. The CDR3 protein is CASSLAGGVSNYEQYF. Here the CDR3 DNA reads TGTGCCAGCAGCTTAGCGGGGGGAGTCAGTAACTACGAGCAGTACTTC.

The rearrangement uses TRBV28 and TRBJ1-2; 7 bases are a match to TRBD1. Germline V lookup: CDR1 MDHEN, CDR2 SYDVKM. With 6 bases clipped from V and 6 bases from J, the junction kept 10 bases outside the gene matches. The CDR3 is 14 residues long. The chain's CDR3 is CASSLDSTGHGYTF. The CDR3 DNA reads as TGTGCCAGCAGCCTGGACTCGACAGGGCATGGCTACACCTTC.

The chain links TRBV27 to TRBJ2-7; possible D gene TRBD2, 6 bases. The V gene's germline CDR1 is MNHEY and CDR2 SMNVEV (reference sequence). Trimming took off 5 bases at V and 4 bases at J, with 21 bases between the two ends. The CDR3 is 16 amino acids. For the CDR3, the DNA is TGTGCCAGCAGTCCCTACCGGAGTGGGGCGGGGTACGAGCAGTACTTC. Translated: CASSPYRSGAGYEQYF.

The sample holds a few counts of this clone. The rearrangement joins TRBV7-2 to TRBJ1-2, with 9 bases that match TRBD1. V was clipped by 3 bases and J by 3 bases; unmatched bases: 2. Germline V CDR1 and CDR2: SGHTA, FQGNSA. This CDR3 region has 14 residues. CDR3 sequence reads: CASSFRTGDYGYTF. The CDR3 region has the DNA TGTGCCAGCAGCTTTCGGACAGGGGACTATGGCTACACCTTC.

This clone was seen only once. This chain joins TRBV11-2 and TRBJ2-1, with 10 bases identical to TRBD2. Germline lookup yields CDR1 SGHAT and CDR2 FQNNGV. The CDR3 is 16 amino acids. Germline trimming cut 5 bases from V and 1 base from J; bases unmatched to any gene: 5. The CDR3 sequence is CASSTRLAGSYNEQFF. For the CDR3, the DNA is TGTGCCAGCAGCACCCGACTAGCGGGTTCCTACAATGAGCAGTTCTTC. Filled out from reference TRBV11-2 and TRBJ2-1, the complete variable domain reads EAGVAQSPRYKIIEKRQSVAFWCNPISGHATLYWYQQILGQGPKLLIQFQNNGVVDDSQLPKDRFSAERLKGVDSTLKIQPAKLEDSAVYLCASSTRLAGSYNEQFFGPGTRLTVL.

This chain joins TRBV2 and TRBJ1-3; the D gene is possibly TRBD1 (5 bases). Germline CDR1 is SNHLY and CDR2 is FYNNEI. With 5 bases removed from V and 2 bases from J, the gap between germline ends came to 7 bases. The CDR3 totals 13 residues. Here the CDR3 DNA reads TGTGCCAGCAGTAGGGGCCCTGGAAACACCATATATTTT. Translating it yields CASSRGPGNTIYF. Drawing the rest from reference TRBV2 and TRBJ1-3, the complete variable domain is EPEVTQTPSHQVTQMGQEVILRCVPISNHLYFYWYRQILGQKVEFLVSFYNNEISEKSEIFDDQFSVERPDGSNFTLKIRSTKLEDSAMYFCASSRGPGNTIYFGEGSWLTVV.

The CDR3 loop reads CASSPGLPAYNEQFF. The CDR3 region has the DNA TGTGCCAGCTCACCCGGACTGCCAGCCTACAATGAGCAGTTCTTC. The chain combines TRBV18 with TRBJ2-1, with a possible D match to TRBD2 (5 bases). V was clipped by 3 bases and J by 2 bases, with 11 bases between them. Germline V lookup: CDR1 KGHSH, CDR2 LQKENI. The CDR3 is 15 residues long.

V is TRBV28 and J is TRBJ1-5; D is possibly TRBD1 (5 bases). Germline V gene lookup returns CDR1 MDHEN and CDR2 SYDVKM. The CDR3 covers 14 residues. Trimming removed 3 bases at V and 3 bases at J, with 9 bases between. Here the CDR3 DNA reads TGTGCCAGCAGTTTGACAGAAATCAATCAGCCCCAGCATTTT. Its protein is CASSLTEINQPQHF.

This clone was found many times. The CDR3 sequence: CASSTLNNQPQHF. In nucleotides, the CDR3 is TGTGCCAGCAGTACTCTCAATAACCAGCCCCAGCATTTT. This chain links TRBV6-2 or TRBV6-3 with TRBJ1-5; unclear D gene. Trimming removed 5 bases at V and 7 bases at J, with 12 bases between. This CDR3 has 13 amino acids. Germline assignment: CDR1 MNHEY and CDR2 SVGEGT.

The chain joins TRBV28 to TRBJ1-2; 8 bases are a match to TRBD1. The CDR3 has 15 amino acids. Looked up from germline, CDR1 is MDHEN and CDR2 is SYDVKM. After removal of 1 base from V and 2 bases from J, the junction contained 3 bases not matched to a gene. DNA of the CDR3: TGTGCCAGCAGTTTATCGGACAGGGTAAACTATGGCTACACCTTC. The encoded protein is CASSLSDRVNYGYTF.

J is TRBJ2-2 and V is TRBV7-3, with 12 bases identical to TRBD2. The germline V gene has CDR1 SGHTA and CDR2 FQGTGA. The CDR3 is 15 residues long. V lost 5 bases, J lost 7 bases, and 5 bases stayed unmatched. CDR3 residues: CASSALAGGLGELFF. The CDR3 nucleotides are TGTGCCAGCAGCGCACTAGCGGGAGGTCTCGGGGAGCTGTTTTTT.

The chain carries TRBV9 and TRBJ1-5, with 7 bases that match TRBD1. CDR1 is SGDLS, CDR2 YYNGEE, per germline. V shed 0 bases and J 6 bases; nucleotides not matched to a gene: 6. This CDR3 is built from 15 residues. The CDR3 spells CASSVGGGSRQPQHF. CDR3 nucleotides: TGTGCCAGCAGCGTAGGAGGGGGCTCGCGTCAGCCCCAGCATTTT.

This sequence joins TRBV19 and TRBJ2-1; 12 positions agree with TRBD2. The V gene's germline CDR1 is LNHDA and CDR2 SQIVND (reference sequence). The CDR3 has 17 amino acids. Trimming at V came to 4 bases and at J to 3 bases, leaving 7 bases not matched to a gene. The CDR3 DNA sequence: TGTGCCAGTAGTAGTCTAGCGGGAGGGCAACTCTACAATGAGCAGTTCTTC. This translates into CASSSLAGGQLYNEQFF.